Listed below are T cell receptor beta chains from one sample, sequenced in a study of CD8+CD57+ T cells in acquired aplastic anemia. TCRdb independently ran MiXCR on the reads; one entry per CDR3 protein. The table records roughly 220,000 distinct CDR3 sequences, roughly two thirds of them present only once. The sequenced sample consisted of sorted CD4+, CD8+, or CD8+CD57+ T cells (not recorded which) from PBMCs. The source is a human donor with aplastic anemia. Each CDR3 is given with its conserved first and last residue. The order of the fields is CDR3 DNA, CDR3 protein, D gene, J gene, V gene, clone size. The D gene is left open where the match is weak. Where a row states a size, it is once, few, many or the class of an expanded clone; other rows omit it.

CDR3 DNA: TGTGCCACCAGCAGAGGGGGAGGGGAGGCCTACGAGCAGTACTTC
CDR3 protein: CATSRGGGEAYEQYF
D gene: TRBD2
J gene: TRBJ2-7
V gene: TRBV15
clone size: NA

CDR3 DNA: TGTGCCAGCAACCCAGTGAACACTGAAGCTTTCTTT
CDR3 protein: CASNPVNTEAFF
D gene: NA
J gene: TRBJ1-1
V gene: TRBV7-9
clone size: few

CDR3 DNA: TGTGCCAGCAGCTTAGTCGGGGAGAGATTCTACGAGCAGTACTTC
CDR3 protein: CASSLVGERFYEQYF
D gene: NA
J gene: TRBJ2-7
V gene: TRBV7-2
clone size: NA

CDR3 DNA: TGCAGCGTTTCGAAGGGGCAGGACACTGAAGCTTTCTTT
CDR3 protein: CSVSKGQDTEAFF
D gene: NA
J gene: TRBJ1-1
V gene: TRBV29-1
clone size: NA

CDR3 DNA: TGTGCCAGCGGCTTAAACCAGGGGAGGTACGAGCAGTACTTC
CDR3 protein: CASGLNQGRYEQYF
D gene: NA
J gene: TRBJ2-7
V gene: TRBV7-9
clone size: NA

CDR3 DNA: TGTGCCACCAGCAGTGTTACCGAAAATCAGCCCCAGCATTTT
CDR3 protein: CATSSVTENQPQHF
D gene: NA
J gene: TRBJ1-5
V gene: TRBV15
clone size: once

CDR3 DNA: TGTGCCAGCAGTGTTGAGCCCCCGCCCGGGACCCAGTACTTC
CDR3 protein: CASSVEPPPGTQYF
D gene: NA
J gene: TRBJ2-5
V gene: TRBV2
clone size: NA

CDR3 DNA: TGTGCCAGCAGCTCTAGGACAGGGAGAATCTACGAGCAGTACTTC
CDR3 protein: CASSSRTGRIYEQYF
D gene: TRBD1
J gene: TRBJ2-7
V gene: TRBV7-2
clone size: NA

CDR3 DNA: TGTGCCACCAGCTCCCAGCCCACAGATACGCAGTATTTT
CDR3 protein: CATSSQPTDTQYF
D gene: NA
J gene: TRBJ2-3
V gene: TRBV15
clone size: few

CDR3 DNA: TGCGCCAGCTGCTGGACAGGGAACAATGAGCAGTTCTTC
CDR3 protein: CASCWTGNNEQFF
D gene: TRBD1
J gene: TRBJ2-1
V gene: TRBV5-1
clone size: once

CDR3 DNA: TGTGCCAACAGCCAGGCCCGGGATCGAGGGACCCAGTACTTC
CDR3 protein: CANSQARDRGTQYF
D gene: NA
J gene: TRBJ2-5
V gene: TRBV7-3
clone size: NA

CDR3 DNA: TGTGCCACGAGGGCAGGGAGCTACAATGAGCAGTTCTTC
CDR3 protein: CATRAGSYNEQFF
D gene: NA
J gene: TRBJ2-1
V gene: TRBV24-1
clone size: NA

CDR3 DNA: TGCGCCAGCAGCTGGGTCTCCAACACCGGGGAGCTGTTTTTT
CDR3 protein: CASSWVSNTGELFF
D gene: NA
J gene: TRBJ2-2
V gene: TRBV5-1
clone size: NA

CDR3 DNA: TGTGCCAGCAGTCCCTTAAACAGGGTGCGGACAGATACGCAGTATTTT
CDR3 protein: CASSPLNRVRTDTQYF
D gene: NA
J gene: TRBJ2-3
V gene: TRBV12-3/TRBV12-4
clone size: NA

CDR3 DNA: TGTGCCAGCAGCCCAAAGGGACAGGGGGCGGGTACGCAGTATTTT
CDR3 protein: CASSPKGQGAGTQYF
D gene: TRBD1
J gene: TRBJ2-3
V gene: TRBV7-3
clone size: NA

CDR3 DNA: TGTGCCAGCAGTGCGGCTGGGGACTTCTCCGGCTTC
CDR3 protein: CASSAAGDFSGF
D gene: NA
J gene: TRBJ2-7
V gene: TRBV6-1
clone size: NA

CDR3 DNA: TGTGCCAGCATCCACGAACAGGGGTTGTACGAGCAGTACTTC
CDR3 protein: CASIHEQGLYEQYF
D gene: TRBD1
J gene: TRBJ2-7
V gene: TRBV7-9
clone size: NA

CDR3 DNA: TGCAGCGTTGGGGACAGCTCAGGCGAGCAGTACTTC
CDR3 protein: CSVGDSSGEQYF
D gene: TRBD1
J gene: TRBJ2-7
V gene: TRBV29-1
clone size: NA

CDR3 DNA: TGTGCCAGCAGCTTAGAGGGAGGGACTGGGGCCAACGTCCTGACTTTC
CDR3 protein: CASSLEGGTGANVLTF
D gene: TRBD2
J gene: TRBJ2-6
V gene: TRBV7-6
clone size: many

CDR3 DNA: TGCAGTGCCATCGGACCGGGATTAACTCCAGAGACCCAGTACTTC
CDR3 protein: CSAIGPGLTPETQYF
D gene: NA
J gene: TRBJ2-5
V gene: TRBV20-1
clone size: NA

CDR3 DNA: TGTGCCACCAGTGATCACAAAGTGGGTGAAGCTTTCTTT
CDR3 protein: CATSDHKVGEAFF
D gene: NA
J gene: TRBJ1-1
V gene: TRBV24-1
clone size: NA

CDR3 DNA: TGTGCCAGTAAGATCGGAGCTACTGAAGCTTTCTTT
CDR3 protein: CASKIGATEAFF
D gene: NA
J gene: TRBJ1-1
V gene: TRBV19
clone size: few

CDR3 DNA: TGTGCCAGCAGCTTAGTTACCGGGAACGAGCAGTACTTC
CDR3 protein: CASSLVTGNEQYF
D gene: NA
J gene: TRBJ2-7
V gene: TRBV7-2
clone size: NA

CDR3 DNA: TGTGCTAGTGGTTTCTGGGCGGTGAAGGGGGAGCTGTTTTTT
CDR3 protein: CASGFWAVKGELFF
D gene: NA
J gene: TRBJ2-2
V gene: TRBV12-5
clone size: NA

CDR3 DNA: TGTGCCAGCAGCTTCGGGGGGGACAATGAAAAACTGTTTTTT
CDR3 protein: CASSFGGDNEKLFF
D gene: NA
J gene: TRBJ1-4
V gene: TRBV5-6
clone size: many

CDR3 DNA: TGTGCCAGCAACACCCTGGGGGGTCGAACTAATGAAAAACTGTTTTTT
CDR3 protein: CASNTLGGRTNEKLFF
D gene: NA
J gene: TRBJ1-4
V gene: TRBV2
clone size: NA

CDR3 DNA: TGTGCCAGCAGCGCGATCGATGACATTCAGTACTTC
CDR3 protein: CASSAIDDIQYF
D gene: NA
J gene: TRBJ2-4
V gene: TRBV9
clone size: NA

CDR3 DNA: TGTGCCAGCAGCCAAGATATGTGGGGCGTAACGGATCAGCCCCAGCATTTT
CDR3 protein: CASSQDMWGVTDQPQHF
D gene: NA
J gene: TRBJ1-5
V gene: TRBV3-1
clone size: NA

CDR3 DNA: TGTGCCAGCAGCCAAGTCGGACTAGCGGGAAACAATGAGCAGTTCTTC
CDR3 protein: CASSQVGLAGNNEQFF
D gene: TRBD2
J gene: TRBJ2-1
V gene: TRBV14
clone size: once

CDR3 DNA: TGTGCCAGCAGCCATGGACAGGGCGGCTACCAAGAGACCCAGTACTTC
CDR3 protein: CASSHGQGGYQETQYF
D gene: TRBD1
J gene: TRBJ2-5
V gene: TRBV4-1
clone size: NA

CDR3 DNA: TGTGCCAGCAGCTTCCCCGTTTTTGGGGGAGGTGCTGAGCAGTTCTTC
CDR3 protein: CASSFPVFGGGAEQFF
D gene: NA
J gene: TRBJ2-1
V gene: TRBV11-2
clone size: NA

CDR3 DNA: TGCAGTGCTAGTCGGGGGAACACCGGGGAGCTGTTTTTT
CDR3 protein: CSASRGNTGELFF
D gene: NA
J gene: TRBJ2-2
V gene: TRBV20-1
clone size: NA

CDR3 DNA: TGTGCCAGCAACTCACCGGGCACCTTGGGGAATTCACCCCTCCACTTT
CDR3 protein: CASNSPGTLGNSPLHF
D gene: NA
J gene: TRBJ1-6
V gene: TRBV2
clone size: NA

CDR3 DNA: TGTGCCAGCAGCCTTCAGGGAGATAGCAATCAGCCCCAGCATTTT
CDR3 protein: CASSLQGDSNQPQHF
D gene: NA
J gene: TRBJ1-5
V gene: TRBV7-9
clone size: few

CDR3 DNA: TGTGCCAGCAGTGGGCCAGGGTCTTCACCCCTCCACTTT
CDR3 protein: CASSGPGSSPLHF
D gene: NA
J gene: TRBJ1-6
V gene: TRBV2
clone size: once

CDR3 DNA: TGTGCCACCAGCAGGGGGACTTCCTCCCGCTACAATGAGCAGTTCTTC
CDR3 protein: CATSRGTSSRYNEQFF
D gene: NA
J gene: TRBJ2-1
V gene: TRBV15
clone size: NA

CDR3 DNA: TGTGCCTGGAGTGGGGACAGGGGGTACGAGCAGTACTTC
CDR3 protein: CAWSGDRGYEQYF
D gene: TRBD1
J gene: TRBJ2-7
V gene: TRBV30
clone size: many

CDR3 DNA: TGTGCCAGTAGTCCAGTGGACAGGAGGACAGATACGCAGTATTTT
CDR3 protein: CASSPVDRRTDTQYF
D gene: TRBD1
J gene: TRBJ2-3
V gene: TRBV19
clone size: NA

CDR3 DNA: TGTGCCAGCATGCCCGAACGGGAGACCCAGTACTTC
CDR3 protein: CASMPERETQYF
D gene: NA
J gene: TRBJ2-5
V gene: TRBV2
clone size: NA

CDR3 DNA: TGCAGTGCCAAGGGACTAGCGGGATCCTCCTACGAGCAGTACTTC
CDR3 protein: CSAKGLAGSSYEQYF
D gene: TRBD2
J gene: TRBJ2-7
V gene: TRBV20-1
clone size: NA

CDR3 DNA: TGTGCCACCAGCAGAGCATGGAGTTCCCAAGAGACCCAGTACTTC
CDR3 protein: CATSRAWSSQETQYF
D gene: NA
J gene: TRBJ2-5
V gene: TRBV15
clone size: few

CDR3 DNA: TGTGCCAGCCGGGGTCATGGGTTTGGGCCTGAAGCTTTCTTT
CDR3 protein: CASRGHGFGPEAFF
D gene: NA
J gene: TRBJ1-1
V gene: TRBV25-1
clone size: few

CDR3 DNA: TGTGCCAGCAGCTCCGATTTCGAACTGTTTTTT
CDR3 protein: CASSSDFELFF
D gene: NA
J gene: TRBJ1-4
V gene: TRBV25-1
clone size: NA

CDR3 DNA: TGTGCCAGCACAGGGGGCTATGGCTACACCTTC
CDR3 protein: CASTGGYGYTF
D gene: TRBD1
J gene: TRBJ1-2
V gene: TRBV2
clone size: many

CDR3 DNA: TGTGCCAGCAGAGTGGACTATCCGTCATCCTACGAGCAGTACTTC
CDR3 protein: CASRVDYPSSYEQYF
D gene: NA
J gene: TRBJ2-7
V gene: TRBV7-8
clone size: few

CDR3 DNA: TGTGCCAGTAGTATAGATCGCGGGACAGCCACTGGAAACACCATATATTTT
CDR3 protein: CASSIDRGTATGNTIYF
D gene: TRBD1
J gene: TRBJ1-3
V gene: TRBV19
clone size: NA

CDR3 DNA: TGCAGCGTTGAGGGGCAGCGGGGTGAAAAACTGTTTTTT
CDR3 protein: CSVEGQRGEKLFF
D gene: NA
J gene: TRBJ1-4
V gene: TRBV29-1
clone size: NA

CDR3 DNA: TGTGCCAGTACCATGACCGGACAGGGGCTGCGTTCACCCCTCCACTTT
CDR3 protein: CASTMTGQGLRSPLHF
D gene: TRBD1
J gene: TRBJ1-6
V gene: TRBV19
clone size: NA

CDR3 DNA: TGTGCCAGCAGCTTAGGGGGGCCAGGGCGACAAGAGACCCAGTACTTC
CDR3 protein: CASSLGGPGRQETQYF
D gene: NA
J gene: TRBJ2-5
V gene: TRBV7-3
clone size: NA

CDR3 DNA: TGCGCCAGCAGCTTGGGTGGAAGAGGAGGAGAGACCCAGTACTTC
CDR3 protein: CASSLGGRGGETQYF
D gene: NA
J gene: TRBJ2-5
V gene: TRBV5-1
clone size: NA

CDR3 DNA: TGCGCCAGCAGTGAGGGGGACTTAACAGATACGCAGTATTTT
CDR3 protein: CASSEGDLTDTQYF
D gene: NA
J gene: TRBJ2-3
V gene: TRBV10-2
clone size: NA

CDR3 DNA: TGTGCCAGCAGTACCGGACAGGGGGCGTACGAGCAGTACTTC
CDR3 protein: CASSTGQGAYEQYF
D gene: TRBD1
J gene: TRBJ2-7
V gene: TRBV9
clone size: many

CDR3 DNA: TGTGCCAGCAGCCCATCCCTGGTAGACAGGACCTATGGCTACACCTTC
CDR3 protein: CASSPSLVDRTYGYTF
D gene: NA
J gene: TRBJ1-2
V gene: TRBV11-1
clone size: NA

CDR3 DNA: TGCAGTGCTAAAACCCTCAGGTGGGATGAGCAGTTCTTC
CDR3 protein: CSAKTLRWDEQFF
D gene: NA
J gene: TRBJ2-1
V gene: TRBV20-1
clone size: few

CDR3 DNA: TGTGCCAGCAGTTACACCCTGGGACAAAGCCCCTGGGAGACCCAGTACTTC
CDR3 protein: CASSYTLGQSPWETQYF
D gene: NA
J gene: TRBJ2-5
V gene: TRBV6-5
clone size: many

CDR3 DNA: TGTGCCAGCAGCTCCGGACTAGCGTTCGAGCAGTACTTC
CDR3 protein: CASSSGLAFEQYF
D gene: TRBD2
J gene: TRBJ2-7
V gene: TRBV7-2
clone size: once

CDR3 DNA: TGTGCCAGCAGCTCCACTAGCGGGGTTTCAGATACGCAGTATTTT
CDR3 protein: CASSSTSGVSDTQYF
D gene: TRBD2
J gene: TRBJ2-3
V gene: TRBV12-3/TRBV12-4
clone size: NA